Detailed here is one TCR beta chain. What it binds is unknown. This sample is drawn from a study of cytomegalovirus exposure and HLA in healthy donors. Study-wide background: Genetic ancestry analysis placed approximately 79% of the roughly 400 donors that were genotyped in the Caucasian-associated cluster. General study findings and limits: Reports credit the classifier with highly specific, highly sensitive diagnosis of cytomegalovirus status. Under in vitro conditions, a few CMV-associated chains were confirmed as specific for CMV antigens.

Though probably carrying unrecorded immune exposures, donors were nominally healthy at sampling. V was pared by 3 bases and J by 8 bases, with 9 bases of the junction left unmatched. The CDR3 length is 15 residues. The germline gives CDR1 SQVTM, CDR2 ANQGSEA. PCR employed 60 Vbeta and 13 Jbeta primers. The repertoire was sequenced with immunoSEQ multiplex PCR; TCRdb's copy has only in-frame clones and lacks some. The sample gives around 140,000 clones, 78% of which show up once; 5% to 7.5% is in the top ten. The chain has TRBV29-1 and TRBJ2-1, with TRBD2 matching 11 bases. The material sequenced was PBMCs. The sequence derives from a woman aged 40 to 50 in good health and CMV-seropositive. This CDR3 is CSVDRLLAGGYEQFF. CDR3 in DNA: TGCAGCGTTGACAGGCTGCTAGCGGGAGGTTATGAGCAGTTCTTC.